This TCR beta chain was found in a study of T cell responses to AZD1222 COVID-19 vaccine. The study's findings and limits: Donors were chiefly white British, with a greater number of females, and clonal diversity was perhaps underestimated. Seropositive AZD1222 recipients at baseline numbered only 6 or 7.

TCRdb's copy holds only in-frame clones and misses some; the assay was immunoSEQ multiplex PCR. The table lists some 150,000 clones, about 93% of them singletons. For this clone: No antigen is known for it.

Sample: peripheral blood, taken 28 days after the second AZD1222 dose. The receptor's source is an adult who received the AZD1222 COVID-19 vaccine.

DNA for the CDR3: TGTGCCAGCAGCCAAATAGACAGGGCCTATGGCTACACCTTC. Translation gives CASSQIDRAYGYTF. The genes are TRBV3-1 (or the pseudogene TRBV3-2) and TRBJ1-2; 7 bases fit TRBD1. The length of the CDR3 is 14 residues. V gave up 2 bases and J gave up 4 bases; unmatched junction bases: 4. Germline CDR1 reads LGHDT; CDR2 reads YNNKEL (reference sequence).